Below are 31 T cell receptor beta chains sequenced from a single sample in a study of blood T cell repertoires in COVID-19. Some clones are missing from TCRdb's copy, which holds only in-frame ones; the method was immunoSEQ multiplex PCR. The repertoire holds about 140,000 clones, with around 73% as singletons. Material for sequencing was peripheral blood. These receptors originate from a man aged 55 to 70 who had recovered from COVID-19.

The V gene is TRBV19, the J gene TRBJ1-4; D is unclear. The CDR3 has 14 amino acids. Per the germline V gene, CDR1 is LNHDA and CDR2 is SQIVND (reference sequence). The germline V and J ends were trimmed by 3 bases and 1 base, with 6 bases remaining between them. In nucleotides, the CDR3 is TGTGCCAGTAGTATTGGCAGAACTAATGAAAAACTGTTTTTT. It specifies CASSIGRTNEKLFF.

This clone occurred a few times. The gene calls are TRBV11-1 and TRBJ2-1; 10 bases agree with TRBD1. Germline V gene lookup returns CDR1 SGHAT and CDR2 FQDESV (reference sequence). The CDR3 has 16 amino acids. V shed 5 bases, J shed 2 bases, and the junction held 6 bases outside the gene matches. The CDR3 DNA reads TGTGCCAGCAGCCTAAGACAGGGGGCCGCCTACAATGAGCAGTTCTTC. Translated, it gives CASSLRQGAAYNEQFF.

The chain uses TRBV18 and TRBJ2-3, with D tentatively TRBD2 (6 bases). This CDR3 comprises 15 residues. Trimming pared 4 bases from V and 0 bases from J, leaving 11 bases between. Looked up from germline, CDR1 is KGHSH and CDR2 is LQKENI. This chain's CDR3 is CASSLRSGSTDTQYF. For the CDR3, the DNA is TGTGCCAGCTCACTGAGGAGCGGGAGCACAGATACGCAGTATTTT.

This rearrangement joins TRBV7-9 to TRBJ2-3; the match to TRBD2 covers 10 bases. The CDR3 has 19 residues. The germline gives CDR1 SEHNR, CDR2 FQNEAQ (reference sequence). J lost 4 bases, V lost 4 bases, and 17 bases had no gene match. This chain's CDR3 is CASSYRLAGFRDFSDTQYF. CDR3 sequence (DNA): TGTGCCAGCAGCTATCGACTAGCGGGCTTTCGGGATTTCTCAGATACGCAGTATTTT.

This clone was observed a few times. V is TRBV10-3 and J is TRBJ2-6; weak D call: TRBD1 (6 bases). The germline V gene has CDR1 ENHRY and CDR2 SYGVKD. V dropped 3 bases and J dropped 0 bases, with 18 bases sitting between them. The CDR3 contains 19 residues. The CDR3 DNA reads as TGTGCCATCAGTGAAGGCTGGGGCAGGGGCGACTCTGGGGCCAACGTCCTGACTTTC. Its protein product is CAISEGWGRGDSGANVLTF.

This clone was recorded once. The chain couples TRBV5-1 to TRBJ2-2; D is perhaps TRBD1 (5 bases). Trimming stripped 1 base from V and 3 bases from J, with 7 bases between. CDR3 size: 14 residues. In germline, CDR1 is SGHRS, CDR2 YFSETQ. CDR3: CASSLLQDTGELFF. As DNA, the CDR3 is TGCGCCAGCAGCTTGCTACAGGACACCGGGGAGCTGTTTTTT.

This sequence joins TRBV5-1 and TRBJ2-1; TRBD2 is a possible D gene (6 bases). Trimming took off 0 bases at V and 8 bases at J, with 15 bases between the two ends. The CDR3 runs 15 residues. Germline V lookup: CDR1 SGHRS, CDR2 YFSETQ. This chain's CDR3 is CASSLGRGRGDEQFF. In DNA, the CDR3 is TGCGCCAGCAGCTTGGGGAGGGGTAGGGGCGATGAGCAGTTCTTC.

The chain combines TRBV9 with TRBJ2-2, with D uncertain. CDR3 length: 16 amino acids. Trimming cost V 3 bases and J 2 bases, with 14 bases left between them. CDR1 and CDR2 (germline): SGDLS, YYNGEE. DNA for the CDR3: TGTGCCAGCAGCGCCTTGGCTAGTCCAAACACCGGGGAGCTGTTTTTT. Translated, it gives CASSALASPNTGELFF.

For this clone: One end of the junction is discordant with germline, which a read error may explain. The V call is TRBV11-2, the J call TRBJ2-3; the D gene is possibly TRBD1 (6 bases). Germline V gene sequence: CDR1 SGHAT, CDR2 FQNNGV. The CDR3 loop spans 13 amino acids. CDR3: CASNRVLVDTQYF. In DNA form, the CDR3 reads TGTGCAAGCAACAGGGTGCTGGTAGATACGCAGTATTTT. Together with reference TRBV11-2 and TRBJ2-3, the CDR3 gives the full variable domain: EAGVAQSPRYKIIEKRQSVAFWCNPISGHATLYWYQQILGQGPKLLIQFQNNGVVDDSQLPKDRFSAERLKGVDSTLKIQPAKLEDSAVYLCASNRVLVDTQYFGPGTRLTVL.

The chain carries TRBV9 and TRBJ1-3; D gene unclear. The CDR3 spans 14 residues. V lost 0 bases to trimming and J lost 7 bases, with 11 bases between them. The V gene's germline CDR1 is SGDLS and CDR2 YYNGEE. The CDR3, as DNA: TGTGCCAGCAGCGTAGGAGAACAGCTGAACACCATATATTTT. Translating it yields CASSVGEQLNTIYF.

The chain uses TRBV2 and TRBJ1-2, with 12 bases that match TRBD1. Per germline, CDR1 SNHLY and CDR2 FYNNEI. V was pared by 0 bases and J by 6 bases, with 8 bases of the junction left unmatched. The CDR3 extends over 17 amino acids. CDR3 sequence reads: CASSEAGTGGASDGYTF. CDR3 bases: TGTGCCAGCAGTGAAGCTGGGACAGGGGGCGCGTCGGATGGCTACACCTTC.

In its sample, this clone was seen once. J is TRBJ2-3 and V is TRBV30, with TRBD1 matching over 7 bases. With V trimmed by 5 bases and J by 4 bases, 9 bases remained unmatched. The CDR3 consists of 14 residues. Germline CDR1 reads GTSNPN; CDR2 reads SVGIG (reference sequence). The CDR3 DNA sequence: TGTGCCTGGGGGCAGGGGGTGAGTCCAGATACGCAGTATTTT. Translating gives CAWGQGVSPDTQYF. Full variable domain (rest looked up from reference TRBV30 and TRBJ2-3): SQTIHQWPATLVQPVGSPLSLECTVEGTSNPNLYWYRQAAGRGLQLLFYSVGIGQISSEVPQNLSASRPQDRQFILSSKKLLLSDSGFYLCAWGQGVSPDTQYFGPGTRLTVL.

V usage is TRBV5-1 and J usage is TRBJ2-7, with D maybe TRBD1 (6 bases). V gave up 5 bases and J gave up 2 bases, with 14 bases separating them. Germline-derived CDR1 and CDR2 are SGHRS and YFSETQ. This CDR3 is built from 14 residues. CDR3 region: CASRSRTVTYEQYF. CDR3 bases: TGCGCCAGCAGATCTAGGACAGTGACCTACGAGCAGTACTTC.

The rearrangement uses TRBV7-8 and TRBJ2-2; the match to TRBD1 covers 7 bases. J was trimmed by 3 bases and V by 5 bases; bases with no gene match: 3. This CDR3 is built from 14 residues. Germline assignment: CDR1 SGHVS and CDR2 FQNEAQ. The CDR3 sequence is CASSKGQYTGELFF. CDR3 bases: TGTGCCAGCAGCAAGGGACAGTACACCGGGGAGCTGTTTTTT.

The chain uses TRBV7-2 and TRBJ1-6, with D maybe TRBD1 (6 bases). CDR1 is SGHTA and CDR2 is FQGNSA in the germline V gene. The CDR3 is made up of 15 amino acids. The V end lost 3 bases, the J end lost 9 bases, and 15 bases lay between the germline ends. CDR3: CASSFPDRRGSPLHF. The DNA for the CDR3 is TGTGCCAGCAGCTTTCCAGACAGGAGAGGTTCACCCCTCCACTTT.

The chain employs TRBV6-2 or TRBV6-3 and TRBJ2-7, with 7 bases that match TRBD1. Germline CDR1 reads MNHEY; CDR2 reads SVGEGT. The V gene end was trimmed by 4 bases and the J gene end by 1 base; junction bases not matched to a gene: 7. The CDR3 covers 15 residues. For the CDR3, the DNA is TGTGCCAGCAGTTCCCGGGACAGTAATTCCTACGAGCAGTACTTC. Protein product: CASSSRDSNSYEQYF.

The chain recombines TRBV2 with TRBJ1-6, with TRBD1 identical over 10 bases. Trimming cost V 5 bases and J 8 bases; bases outside gene matches: 3. The CDR3 runs 14 residues. Germline CDR1 SNHLY, CDR2 FYNNEI. CDR3 in amino acids: CASSPGTGDSPLHF. CDR3 nucleotides: TGTGCCAGCAGTCCCGGGACAGGGGATTCACCCCTCCACTTT.

The rearrangement joins TRBV30 to TRBJ1-2; the D gene is possibly TRBD1 (6 bases). Germline CDR1 GTSNPN, CDR2 SVGIG (reference sequence). The CDR3 totals 14 residues. The germline V and J ends were trimmed by 8 bases and 4 bases, with 20 bases remaining between them. CDR3 nucleotide sequence: TGTGCCCGGGCGGCGGGGGGCGGATCCTATGGCTACACCTTC. Its translation is CARAAGGGSYGYTF.

This clone was seen just once. The chain links TRBV27 to TRBJ2-2, with a possible D match to TRBD2 (7 bases). Between the trimmed V and J ends, which lost 1 base and 6 bases, there was a span of 12 bases. The CDR3 has 15 amino acids. CDR1 and CDR2 (germline): MNHEY, SMNVEV (reference sequence). As DNA, the CDR3 is TGTGCCAGCAGTTTATTTGGGGGGGCCCCCGGGGAGCTGTTTTTT. Translated: CASSLFGGAPGELFF.

This clone turned up a few times. DNA of the CDR3: TGTGCCAGCAGCCGTGACCGGGATTCAGTGTTGGAGCAGTTCTTC. It specifies CASSRDRDSVLEQFF. The chain carries TRBV11-2 and TRBJ2-1, with D possibly matching TRBD2 (5 bases). The CDR3 totals 15 residues. V gave up 5 bases and J gave up 10 bases, with 21 bases separating them. From germline, CDR1 is SGHAT and CDR2 FQNNGV.

The rearrangement links TRBV4-2 to TRBJ2-7; the D gene is possibly TRBD1 (6 bases). Trimming pared 7 bases from V and 0 bases from J, leaving 16 bases between. Germline V gives CDR1 LGHNA, CDR2 YNFKEQ. The CDR3 covers 15 residues. The CDR3 spells CASTQGLASSYEQYF. CDR3 DNA: TGTGCCAGCACCCAGGGGCTGGCGAGCTCCTACGAGCAGTACTTC.

The J gene is TRBJ2-5, the V gene TRBV5-6; 11 nucleotides align to TRBD2. Germline CDR1 SGHDT, CDR2 YYEEEE. The CDR3 has 15 residues. V was clipped by 4 bases and J by 7 bases; unmatched bases: 9. The CDR3 reads CASSHSGGAPGTQYF. The CDR3 coding sequence is TGTGCCAGCAGCCATAGCGGGGGGGCCCCAGGGACCCAGTACTTC.

This rearrangement joins TRBV6-2 or TRBV6-3 to TRBJ2-2, with D possibly being TRBD1 (5 bases). V lost 6 bases to trimming and J lost 6 bases, with 17 bases between them. This CDR3 is 15 amino acids long. Germline loops: CDR1 MNHEY, CDR2 SVGEGT. The CDR3 is CASSQGQGRPGELFF. The CDR3 region has the DNA TGTGCCAGCAGCCAAGGGCAGGGTAGGCCCGGGGAGCTGTTTTTT.

The chain recombines TRBV27 with TRBJ2-7, with D possibly being TRBD1 (6 bases). The germline V and J ends were trimmed by 1 base and 4 bases, with 17 bases remaining between them. CDR1 and CDR2 from the germline V gene are MNHEY and SMNVEV (reference sequence). This CDR3 spans 16 amino acids. The CDR3 reads CASSLFAGALGYEQYF. CDR3 bases: TGTGCCAGCAGTTTATTTGCAGGGGCGCTGGGATACGAGCAGTACTTC.

The chain's CDR3 is CASHPGQGVQPQHF. CDR3 DNA sequence: TGTGCCAGCCATCCGGGACAGGGGGTCCAGCCCCAGCATTTT. The V and J genes are TRBV19 and TRBJ1-5; 11 bases fit TRBD1. Germline V gene sequence: CDR1 LNHDA, CDR2 SQIVND (reference sequence). The CDR3 contains 14 residues. V was clipped by 9 bases and J by 7 bases; unmatched bases: 8.

V is TRBV9 and J is TRBJ1-1; no firm D call. Germline assignment: CDR1 SGDLS and CDR2 YYNGEE. Trimming left V 0 bases short and J 0 bases short, with 12 bases between. The length of the CDR3 is 16 residues. In DNA, the CDR3 is TGTGCCAGCAGCGTAGGCAGTTCCCCGATGAACACTGAAGCTTTCTTT. This gives the protein CASSVGSSPMNTEAFF.

V usage is TRBV24-1 and J usage is TRBJ2-1, with 12 bases matching TRBD2. There are 18 residues in the CDR3. The V segment lost 5 bases and the J segment 0 bases; nucleotides outside the gene matches: 7. Germline CDR1 KGHDR, CDR2 SFDVKD. CDR3 in amino acids: CATSAGGLAGLSYNEQFF. CDR3 nucleotides: TGTGCCACCAGTGCGGGGGGACTAGCGGGTCTCTCCTACAATGAGCAGTTCTTC.

The rearrangement joins TRBV9 to TRBJ2-5, with TRBD1 identical over 7 bases. The CDR3 contains 14 residues. Looked up from germline, CDR1 is SGDLS and CDR2 is YYNGEE. V dropped 0 bases and J dropped 4; count of bases not matched to a gene: 3. The CDR3 is CASSVGQGAETQYF. For the CDR3, the DNA is TGTGCCAGCAGCGTAGGACAGGGAGCAGAGACCCAGTACTTC.

The chain links TRBV30 to TRBJ1-4; D is perhaps TRBD1 (5 bases). From germline, CDR1 is GTSNPN and CDR2 SVGIG (reference sequence). Between the trimmed V and J ends, which lost 5 bases and 11 bases, there was a span of 24 bases. The CDR3 has 15 amino acids. CDR3: CAWSIRGTSTEKLFF. CDR3 coding DNA: TGTGCCTGGTCTATCCGGGGGACTTCGACGGAGAAACTGTTTTTT. The full variable domain, rest sourced from reference TRBV30 and TRBJ1-4, is SQTIHQWPATLVQPVGSPLSLECTVEGTSNPNLYWYRQAAGRGLQLLFYSVGIGQISSEVPQNLSASRPQDRQFILSSKKLLLSDSGFYLCAWSIRGTSTEKLFFGSGTQLSVL.

The CDR3 spells CASKEEGYTF. For the CDR3, the DNA is TGTGCCAGCAAAGAGGAGGGCTACACCTTC. The chain is built from TRBV28 and TRBJ1-2; D call uncertain. V lost 7 bases to trimming and J lost 8 bases, with 8 bases between them. CDR3 length: 10 residues. Germline V gene lookup returns CDR1 MDHEN and CDR2 SYDVKM.

The chain uses TRBV4-3 and TRBJ1-3; no clear D gene. The germline V and J ends were trimmed by 0 bases and 0 bases, with 9 bases remaining between them. The length of the CDR3 is 16 residues. Per the germline V gene, CDR1 is LGHNA and CDR2 is YSLEER. The chain's CDR3 is CASSQDLLSSGNTIYF. CDR3 DNA sequence: TGCGCCAGCAGCCAAGATCTCTTGAGCTCTGGAAACACCATATATTTT.